Detailed here is one TCR beta chain. Sequencing of TCR beta was undertaken in CD8+ and CD4+ T cells derived from blood. This specimen belongs to a study of CD8 T cells in Susac syndrome. Random hexamers were used to reverse transcribe about 0.45 to 1 ug of RNA. The immunoSEQ assay covered 54 Vbeta and 13 Jbeta segments for CDR3. TCRdb called the immunoSEQ multiplex PCR reads again in MiXCR, with one record for every CDR3 protein. Of approximately 190,000 distinct CDR3 sequences in the sample, approximately 95% were seen once. Trimming shortened V by 0 bases and J by 1 base, and 9 bases separated the two germline ends. The germline CDR1 and CDR2 sequences are KGHSH and LQKENI. This CDR3 is built from 15 residues.

The specimen was CD4+ T cells from PBMCs. The receptor was isolated from a human donor in good health. The V and J genes are TRBV18 and TRBJ2-5; no clear D. For the CDR3, the DNA is TGTGCCAGCTCACCACCTAACCCAGTCCAAGAGACCCAGTACTTC. Protein sequence: CASSPPNPVQETQYF.